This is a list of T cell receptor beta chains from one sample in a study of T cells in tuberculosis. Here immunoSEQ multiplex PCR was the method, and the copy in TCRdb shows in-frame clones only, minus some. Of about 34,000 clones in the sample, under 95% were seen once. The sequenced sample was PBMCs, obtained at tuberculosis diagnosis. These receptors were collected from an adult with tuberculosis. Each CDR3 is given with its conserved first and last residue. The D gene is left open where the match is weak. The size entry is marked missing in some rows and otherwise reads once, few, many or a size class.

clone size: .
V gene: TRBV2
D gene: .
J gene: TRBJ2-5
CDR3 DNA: TGTGCCAGCGGTCGGGGCAGGGGCCGCCAAGAGACCCAGTACTTC
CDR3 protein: CASGRGRGRQETQYF

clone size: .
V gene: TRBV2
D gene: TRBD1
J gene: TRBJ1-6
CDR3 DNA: TGTGCCAGCAGCTTACAGGGGAATTCACCCCTCCACTTT
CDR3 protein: CASSLQGNSPLHF

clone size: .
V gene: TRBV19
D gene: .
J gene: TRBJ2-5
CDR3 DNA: TGTGCCAGTAGTATTAGGGGCGCGATTCTTCGGGAGACCCAGTACTTC
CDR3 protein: CASSIRGAILRETQYF

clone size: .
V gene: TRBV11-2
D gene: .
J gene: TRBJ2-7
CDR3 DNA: TGTGCCAGCAGCTTAGTAGCAGGGAGGTACGAGCAGTACTTC
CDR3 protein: CASSLVAGRYEQYF

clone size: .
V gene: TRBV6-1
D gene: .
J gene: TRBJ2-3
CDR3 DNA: TGTGCCAGCAACTGGACCCCGGGGGCAGATACGCAGTATTTT
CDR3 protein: CASNWTPGADTQYF

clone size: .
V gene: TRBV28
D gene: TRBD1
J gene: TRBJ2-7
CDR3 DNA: TGTGCCAGCAGTTTAGGGACAGGGTCTTACGAGCAGTACTTC
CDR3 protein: CASSLGTGSYEQYF

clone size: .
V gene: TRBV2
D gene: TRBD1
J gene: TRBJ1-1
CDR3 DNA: TGTGCCAGCAGTGAGACCAGGGGGCTCCGAGGCACTGAAGCTTTCTTT
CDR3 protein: CASSETRGLRGTEAFF

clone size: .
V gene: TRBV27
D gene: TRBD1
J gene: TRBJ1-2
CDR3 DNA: TGTGCCAGCAGTTTACGCTCAGGGGGCGGCGGCTATGGCTACACCTTC
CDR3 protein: CASSLRSGGGGYGYTF

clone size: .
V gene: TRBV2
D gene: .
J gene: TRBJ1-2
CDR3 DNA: TGTGCCAGCTCACATCTCCCGGACAGCCCATATGGCTACACCTTC
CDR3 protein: CASSHLPDSPYGYTF

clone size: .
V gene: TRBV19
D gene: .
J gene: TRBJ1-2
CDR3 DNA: TGTGCCAGTAGTCTTGGACGGGGTTCCTATGGCTACACCTTC
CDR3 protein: CASSLGRGSYGYTF

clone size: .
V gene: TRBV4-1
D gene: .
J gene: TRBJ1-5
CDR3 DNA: TGCGCCAGCAGCCAAGAGCCCCCCACAGGCCGCAATCAGCCCCAGCATTTT
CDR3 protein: CASSQEPPTGRNQPQHF

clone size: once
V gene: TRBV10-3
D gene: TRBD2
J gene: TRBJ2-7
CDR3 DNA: TGTGCCATCAGTGAAGGGGGACTAGCCAGTTACGAGCAGTACTTC
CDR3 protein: CAISEGGLASYEQYF

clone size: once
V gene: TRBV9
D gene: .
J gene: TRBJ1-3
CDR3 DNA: TGTGCCAGCAGCGTCCAGACAGGCTCTGGAAACACCATATATTTT
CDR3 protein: CASSVQTGSGNTIYF

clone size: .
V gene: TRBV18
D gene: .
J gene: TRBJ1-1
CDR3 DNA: TGTGCCAGCTCCCTGGGGGCATCGGACACTGAAGCTTTCTTT
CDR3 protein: CASSLGASDTEAFF

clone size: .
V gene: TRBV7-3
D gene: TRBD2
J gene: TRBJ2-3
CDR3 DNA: TGTGCCAGCAGCTTAAGGGGACTAGCGGGAGGCCCCACAGATACGCAGTATTTT
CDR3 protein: CASSLRGLAGGPTDTQYF

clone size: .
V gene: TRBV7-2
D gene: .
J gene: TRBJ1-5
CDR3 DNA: TGTGCCAGCAGCTTCGAGGGAAATCAGCCCCAGCATTTT
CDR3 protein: CASSFEGNQPQHF

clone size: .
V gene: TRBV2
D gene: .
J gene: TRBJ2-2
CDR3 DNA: TGTGCCAGCAGCCCGAAGGAGGGGCGCGGGGAGCTGTTTTTT
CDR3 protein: CASSPKEGRGELFF

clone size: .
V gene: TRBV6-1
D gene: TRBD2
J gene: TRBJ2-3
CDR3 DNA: TGTGCCAGCAGTGTGCGGGGGATTGCTAGCACAGATACGCAGTATTTT
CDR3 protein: CASSVRGIASTDTQYF

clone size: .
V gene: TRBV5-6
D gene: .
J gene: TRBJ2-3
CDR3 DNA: TGTGCCAGCAGCTTCCGGGACTTAAGGCTGTACACAGATACGCAGTATTTT
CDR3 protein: CASSFRDLRLYTDTQYF

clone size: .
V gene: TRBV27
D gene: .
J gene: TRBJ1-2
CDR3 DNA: TGTGCCAGCAGTCCCCGGGGAGGGCTCTTACCTAACTATGGCTACACCTTC
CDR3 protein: CASSPRGGLLPNYGYTF

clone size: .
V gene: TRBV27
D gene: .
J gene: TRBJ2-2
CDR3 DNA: TGTGCCAGCAGCCTCGGGTTACGCGGGGAGCTGTTTTTT
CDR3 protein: CASSLGLRGELFF

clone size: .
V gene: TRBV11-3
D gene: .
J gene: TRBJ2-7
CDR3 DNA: TGTGCCAGCAGCTTAGCCAGAGCGGGTGAGCAGTACTTC
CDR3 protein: CASSLARAGEQYF

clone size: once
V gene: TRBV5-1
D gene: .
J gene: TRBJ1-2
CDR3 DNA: TGCGCCAGCAGCCCGGACACGGACTATGGCTACACCTTC
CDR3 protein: CASSPDTDYGYTF

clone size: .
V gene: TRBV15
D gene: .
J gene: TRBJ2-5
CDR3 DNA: TGTGCCACCAGCAGAGTAACGTCGGGAGAGACCCAGTACTTC
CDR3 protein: CATSRVTSGETQYF

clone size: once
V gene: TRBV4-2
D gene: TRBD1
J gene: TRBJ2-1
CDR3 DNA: TGTGCCAGCAGCCAAAAAACAGGGGCCGGGGAGCAGTTCTTC
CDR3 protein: CASSQKTGAGEQFF

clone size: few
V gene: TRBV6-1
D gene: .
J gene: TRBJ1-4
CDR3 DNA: TGTGCCGCGGGGGGGCAGGGAAATGAAAAACTGTTTTTT
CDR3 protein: CAAGGQGNEKLFF

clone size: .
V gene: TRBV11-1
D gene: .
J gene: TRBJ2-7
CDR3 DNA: TGTGCCAGCAGCCCTGCTAGTTGGTCCTACGAGCAGTACTTC
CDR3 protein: CASSPASWSYEQYF

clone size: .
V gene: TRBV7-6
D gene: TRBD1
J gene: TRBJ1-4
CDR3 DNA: TGTGCCAGCAGCTTAGGCCAGGGGGAAGAAAAACTGTTTTTT
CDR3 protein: CASSLGQGEEKLFF

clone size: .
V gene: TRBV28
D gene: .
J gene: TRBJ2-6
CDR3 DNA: TGTGCCAGCAGTTCCCCGTGGTCGATGGGCAGGCACTCTGGGGCCAACGTCCTGACTTTC
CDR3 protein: CASSSPWSMGRHSGANVLTF

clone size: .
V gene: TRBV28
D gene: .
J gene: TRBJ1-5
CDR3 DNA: TGTGCCAGCAGTGGCCAGGATCAGCCCCAGCATTTT
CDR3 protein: CASSGQDQPQHF

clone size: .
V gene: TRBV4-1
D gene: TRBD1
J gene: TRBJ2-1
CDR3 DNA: TGCGCCAGCAGCCAAGTCTCGGGACAGCACTCCTACAATGAGCAGTTCTTC
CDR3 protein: CASSQVSGQHSYNEQFF

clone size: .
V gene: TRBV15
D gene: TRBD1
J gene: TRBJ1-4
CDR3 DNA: TGTGCCACCAGCAGAGGGGACAGCTACGTTGCAACTAATGAAAAACTGTTTTTT
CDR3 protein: CATSRGDSYVATNEKLFF